Listed here are 6 T cell receptor beta chains from one sample, sequenced in a study of shared clonotypes between healthy human individuals. Clones were read by immunoSEQ multiplex PCR, and TCRdb kept only the in-frame ones, dropping some. The table records 950,000 to 1,100,000 clones, about 84% of them present only once. The sequencing sample was made of memory CD4+ T cells from PBMCs. Subset meaning: CD45RA-negative fraction. All receptors come from a man younger than 35 in good health. Some clones in this sample may be carry-over from other donors' samples.

The chain recombines TRBV4-1 with TRBJ2-3; no firm D call. The CDR3 sequence is 15 residues long. V lost 5 bases and J 2 bases, leaving 14 bases between the germline ends. Per the germline V gene, CDR1 is MGHRA and CDR2 is YSYEKL. The CDR3 bases are TGCGCCAGCAGCTCTGGAAGGAGTCCCACAGATACGCAGTATTTT. It is translated as CASSSGRSPTDTQYF.

This rearrangement joins TRBV7-3 to TRBJ2-7; 10 bases are a match to TRBD1. The V and J ends lost 4 bases and 2 bases, in that order; junction bases with no gene match: 5. This CDR3 region has 15 residues. Germline values: CDR1 SGHTA, CDR2 FQGTGA. The CDR3 sequence: CASSYSGTGAYEQYF. CDR3 nucleotide sequence: TGTGCCAGCAGCTACTCCGGGACAGGGGCCTACGAGCAGTACTTC.

The chain carries TRBV5-5 and TRBJ2-1; a possible D gene is TRBD2 (5 bases). Germline CDR1 reads SGHKS; CDR2 reads YYEKEE (reference sequence). This CDR3 comprises 15 residues. Trimming stripped 1 base from V and 5 bases from J, with 13 bases between. As DNA, the CDR3 is TGTGCCAGCAGCTTGATAGCGCACATGAACAATGAGCAGTTCTTC. Amino acids: CASSLIAHMNNEQFF.

Details on this clone: One base away lies a much larger clone, so this may be a sequencing read error. The V and J genes are TRBV5-8 and TRBJ1-5, with unresolved D. Trimming shortened V by 4 bases and J by 3 bases, and 5 bases separated the two germline ends. This CDR3 spans 12 amino acids. Germline lookup yields CDR1 SGHTS and CDR2 YDEGEE. CDR3 residues: CASSRYNQPQHF. The CDR3 coding sequence is TGTGCCAGCAGCAGATACAATCAGCCCCAGCATTTT. Full variable domain (missing parts from reference TRBV5-8 and TRBJ1-5): EAGVTQSPTHLIKTRGQQATLRCSPISGHTSVYWYQQALGLGLQFLLWYDEGEERNRGNFPPRFSGRQFPNYSSELNVNALELEDSALYLCASSRYNQPQHFGDGTRLSIL.

V gene TRBV27 combines with J gene TRBJ2-5; a possible D gene is TRBD2 (6 bases). This CDR3 is built from 13 residues. Between the trimmed V and J ends, which lost 4 bases and 7 bases, there was a span of 13 bases. CDR1 and CDR2 from the germline V gene are MNHEY and SMNVEV (reference sequence). CDR3: CASSWSSEGTQYF. DNA of the CDR3: TGTGCCAGCAGTTGGTCTAGCGAGGGGACCCAGTACTTC.

There are a few counts of this clone. The chain uses TRBV19 and TRBJ2-6; TRBD2 might be the D (6 bases). Trimming shortened V by 6 bases and J by 0 bases, and 12 bases separated the two germline ends. The germline V gene encodes CDR1 LNHDA and CDR2 SQIVND (reference sequence). The CDR3 spans 16 residues. CDR3 DNA sequence: TGTGCCAGTAGCAGAGGCGGGACCTCTGGGGCCAACGTCCTGACTTTC. This sequence encodes CASSRGGTSGANVLTF. The full variable domain, completed using reference TRBV19 and TRBJ2-6, is DGGITQSPKYLFRKEGQNVTLSCEQNLNHDAMYWYRQDPGQGLRLIYYSQIVNDFQKGDIAEGYSVSREKKESFPLTVTSAQKNPTAFYLCASSRGGTSGANVLTFGAGSRLTVL.